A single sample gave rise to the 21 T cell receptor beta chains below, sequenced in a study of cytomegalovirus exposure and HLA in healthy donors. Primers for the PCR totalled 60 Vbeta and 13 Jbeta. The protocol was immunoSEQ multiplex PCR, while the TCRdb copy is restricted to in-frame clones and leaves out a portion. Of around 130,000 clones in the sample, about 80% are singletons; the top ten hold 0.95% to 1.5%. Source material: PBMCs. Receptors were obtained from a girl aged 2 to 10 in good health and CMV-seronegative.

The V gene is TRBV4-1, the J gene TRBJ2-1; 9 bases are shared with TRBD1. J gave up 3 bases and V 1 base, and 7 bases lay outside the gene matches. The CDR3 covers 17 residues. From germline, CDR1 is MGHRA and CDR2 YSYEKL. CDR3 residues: CASSQAMGQGIYNEQFF. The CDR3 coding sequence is TGCGCCAGCAGCCAAGCTATGGGACAGGGCATCTACAATGAGCAGTTCTTC.

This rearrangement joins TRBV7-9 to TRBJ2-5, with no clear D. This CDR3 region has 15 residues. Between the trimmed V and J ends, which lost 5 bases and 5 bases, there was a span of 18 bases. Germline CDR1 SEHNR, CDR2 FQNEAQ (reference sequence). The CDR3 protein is CASSPHPVARETQYF. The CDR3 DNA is TGTGCCAGCAGCCCTCACCCTGTTGCCCGGGAGACCCAGTACTTC.

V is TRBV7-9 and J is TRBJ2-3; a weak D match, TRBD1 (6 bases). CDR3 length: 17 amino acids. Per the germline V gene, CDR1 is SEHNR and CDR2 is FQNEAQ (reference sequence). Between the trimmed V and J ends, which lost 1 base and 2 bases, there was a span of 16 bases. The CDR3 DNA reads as TGTGCCAGCAGCTTAGGTGGGGACATAGAATTCACAGATACGCAGTATTTT. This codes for CASSLGGDIEFTDTQYF.

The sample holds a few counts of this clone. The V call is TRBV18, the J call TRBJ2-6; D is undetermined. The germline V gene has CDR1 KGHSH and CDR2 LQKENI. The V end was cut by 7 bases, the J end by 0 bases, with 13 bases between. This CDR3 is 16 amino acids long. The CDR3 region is CASFHSWSSGANVLTF. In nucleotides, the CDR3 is TGTGCCAGCTTTCACAGTTGGTCCTCTGGGGCCAACGTCCTGACTTTC.

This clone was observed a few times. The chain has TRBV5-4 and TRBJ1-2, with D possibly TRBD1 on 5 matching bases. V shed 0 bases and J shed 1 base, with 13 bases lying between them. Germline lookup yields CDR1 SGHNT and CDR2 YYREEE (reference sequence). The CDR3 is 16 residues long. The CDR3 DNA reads TGTGCCAGCAGCTTGGATTGGAGGGGATTTAACTATGGCTACACCTTC. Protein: CASSLDWRGFNYGYTF.

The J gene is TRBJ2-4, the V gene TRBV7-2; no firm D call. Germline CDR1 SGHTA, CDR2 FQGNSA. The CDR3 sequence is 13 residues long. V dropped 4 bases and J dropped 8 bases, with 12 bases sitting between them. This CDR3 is CASSYSAPYIQYF. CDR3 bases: TGTGCCAGCAGCTACAGTGCCCCCTACATTCAGTACTTC.

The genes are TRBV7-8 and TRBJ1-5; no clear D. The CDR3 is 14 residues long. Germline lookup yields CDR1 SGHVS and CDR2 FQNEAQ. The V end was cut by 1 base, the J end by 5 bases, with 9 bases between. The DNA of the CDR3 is TGTGCCAGCAGCTTAGAGCCTCTCGATCAGCCCCAGCATTTT. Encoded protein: CASSLEPLDQPQHF.

This CDR3 is CASSITRTAFNSPLHF. The CDR3 nucleotides read TGTGCCAGTAGTATTACCCGGACAGCCTTTAATTCACCCCTCCACTTT. V gene TRBV19 combines with J gene TRBJ1-6, with a possible D match to TRBD1 (6 bases). This CDR3 is built from 16 residues. V was cut by 3 bases and J by 6 bases, with 15 bases left in between. CDR1 LNHDA and CDR2 SQIVND come from the germline V gene (reference sequence).

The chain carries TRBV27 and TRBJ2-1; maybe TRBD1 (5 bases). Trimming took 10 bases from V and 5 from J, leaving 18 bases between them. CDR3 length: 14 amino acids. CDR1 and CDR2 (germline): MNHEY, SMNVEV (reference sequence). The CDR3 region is CAISPGLGDNEQFF. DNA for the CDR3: TGTGCCATCTCCCCGGGCTTAGGGGACAATGAGCAGTTCTTC.

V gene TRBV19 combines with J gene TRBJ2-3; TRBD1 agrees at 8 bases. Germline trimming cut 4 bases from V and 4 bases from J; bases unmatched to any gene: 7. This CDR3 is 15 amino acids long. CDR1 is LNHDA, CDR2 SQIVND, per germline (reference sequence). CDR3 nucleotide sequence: TGTGCCAGTAGTACGCCTTCAGGGGGCGCAGATACGCAGTATTTT. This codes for CASSTPSGGADTQYF.

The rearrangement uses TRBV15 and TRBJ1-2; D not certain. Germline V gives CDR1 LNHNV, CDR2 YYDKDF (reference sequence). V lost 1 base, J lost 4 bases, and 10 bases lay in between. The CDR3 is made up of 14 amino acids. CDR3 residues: CATSRGGPPYGYTF. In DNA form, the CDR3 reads TGTGCCACCAGCAGAGGCGGCCCCCCCTATGGCTACACCTTC.

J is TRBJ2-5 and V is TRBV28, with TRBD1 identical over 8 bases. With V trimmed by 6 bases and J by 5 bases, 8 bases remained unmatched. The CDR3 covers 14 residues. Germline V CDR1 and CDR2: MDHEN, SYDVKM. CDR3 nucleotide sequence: TGTGCCAGCAGAACGACAGGGGAATGGGAGACCCAGTACTTC. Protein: CASRTTGEWETQYF. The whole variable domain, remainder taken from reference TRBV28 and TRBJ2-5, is DVKVTQSSRYLVKRTGEKVFLECVQDMDHENMFWYRQDPGLGLRLIYFSYDVKMKEKGDIPEGYSVSREKKERFSLILESASTNQTSMYLCASRTTGEWETQYFGPGTRLLVL.

As DNA, the CDR3 is TGTGCCTGGAGTACGGGACACTATAATTCACCCCTCCACTTT. Encoded protein: CAWSTGHYNSPLHF. J is TRBJ1-6 and V is TRBV30, with a possible D match to TRBD1 (6 bases). The CDR3 length is 14 residues. With 2 bases removed from V and 3 bases from J, the gap between germline ends came to 8 bases. Germline V gene data show CDR1 as GTSNPN and CDR2 as SVGIG (reference sequence). The full variable domain, rest sourced from reference TRBV30 and TRBJ1-6, is SQTIHQWPATLVQPVGSPLSLECTVEGTSNPNLYWYRQAAGRGLQLLFYSVGIGQISSEVPQNLSASRPQDRQFILSSKKLLLSDSGFYLCAWSTGHYNSPLHFGNGTRLTVT.

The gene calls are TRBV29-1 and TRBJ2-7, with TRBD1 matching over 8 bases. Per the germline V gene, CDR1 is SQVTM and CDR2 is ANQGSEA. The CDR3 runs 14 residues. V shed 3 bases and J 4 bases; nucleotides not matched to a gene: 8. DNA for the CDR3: TGCAGCGTTGAGGACAGGGCCACCACATACGAGCAGTACTTC. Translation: CSVEDRATTYEQYF.

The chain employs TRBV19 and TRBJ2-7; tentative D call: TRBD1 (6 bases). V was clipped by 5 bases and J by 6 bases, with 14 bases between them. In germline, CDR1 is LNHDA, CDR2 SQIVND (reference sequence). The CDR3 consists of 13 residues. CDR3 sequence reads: CASSPSWTVEQYF. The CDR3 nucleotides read TGTGCCAGTAGTCCCTCTTGGACAGTCGAGCAGTACTTC.

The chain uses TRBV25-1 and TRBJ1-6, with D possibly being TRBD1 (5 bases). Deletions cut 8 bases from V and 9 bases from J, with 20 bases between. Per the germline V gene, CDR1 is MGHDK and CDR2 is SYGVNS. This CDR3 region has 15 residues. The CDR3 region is CASSGAGPGGSPLHF. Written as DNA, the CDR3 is TGTGCCAGCTCCGGGGCGGGGCCGGGCGGTTCACCCCTCCACTTT.

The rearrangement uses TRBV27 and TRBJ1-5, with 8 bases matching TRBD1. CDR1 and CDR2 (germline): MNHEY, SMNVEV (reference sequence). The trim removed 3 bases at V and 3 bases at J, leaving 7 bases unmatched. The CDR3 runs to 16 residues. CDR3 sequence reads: CASSLAGTGFNQPQHF. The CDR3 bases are TGTGCCAGCAGTTTGGCCGGGACAGGTTTCAATCAGCCCCAGCATTTT.

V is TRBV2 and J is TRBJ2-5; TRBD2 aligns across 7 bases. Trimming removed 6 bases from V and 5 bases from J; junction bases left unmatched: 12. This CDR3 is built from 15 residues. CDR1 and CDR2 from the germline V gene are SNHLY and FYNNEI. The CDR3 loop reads CASSAGQRGAETQYF. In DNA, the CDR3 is TGTGCCAGCAGCGCTGGCCAGCGGGGAGCGGAGACCCAGTACTTC.

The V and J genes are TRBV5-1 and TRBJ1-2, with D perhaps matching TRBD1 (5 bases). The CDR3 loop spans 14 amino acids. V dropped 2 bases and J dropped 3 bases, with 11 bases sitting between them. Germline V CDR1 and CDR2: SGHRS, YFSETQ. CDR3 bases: TGCGCCAGCAGCTTAGGGGTTGTGGACTATGGCTACACCTTC. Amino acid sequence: CASSLGVVDYGYTF. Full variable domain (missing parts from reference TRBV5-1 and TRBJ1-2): KAGVTQTPRYLIKTRGQQVTLSCSPISGHRSVSWYQQTPGQGLQFLFEYFSETQRNKGNFPGRFSGRQFSNSRSEMNVSTLELGDSALYLCASSLGVVDYGYTFGSGTRLTVV.

The DNA of the CDR3 is TGTGCCAGCAGCACCGCGGGAACGGGAGGGCCTAGGAATGAGCAGTTCTTC. Its translation is CASSTAGTGGPRNEQFF. J is TRBJ2-1 and V is TRBV21-1; the D segment call TRBD2 is taken from the table without a DNA check. TRBV21-1 is noted as a pseudogene. The CDR3 length is 17 residues.

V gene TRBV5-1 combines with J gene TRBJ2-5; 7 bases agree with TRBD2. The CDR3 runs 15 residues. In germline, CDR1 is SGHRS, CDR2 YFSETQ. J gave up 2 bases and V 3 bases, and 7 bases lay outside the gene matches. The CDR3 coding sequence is TGCGCCAGCAGCTCCCTTGGGCGGGGGCAAGAGACCCAGTACTTC. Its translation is CASSSLGRGQETQYF.